Listed below are T cell receptor beta chains from one sample, sequenced in a study of human T cells and chemical hapten exposure. Using its own MiXCR run on the RACE reads, TCRdb lists one record per CDR3 protein. The sample includes 180,000 or so distinct CDR3 sequences, approximately 20% of them seen just once. The sample consisted of whole blood, taken in connection with sensitization to the hapten diphenylcyclopropenone (DPC). These TCRs come from a woman aged 50 to 65 with alopecia areata. Some clones in this sample may be carry-over from other donors' samples. CDR3s include the opening cysteine and the closing phenylalanine or tryptophan. Each record gives: D gene, J gene, clone size, V gene, CDR3 DNA, CDR3 protein. A D gene is named only where the DNA matches it firmly. For some rows the clone size is stated as once, few or many, or as a class when expanded; others skip it.

D: TRBD2
J: TRBJ2-1
size: once
V: TRBV27
DNA: TGTGCCAGCAGTTTAAGGCCAGCGGGAGGGCCTGATGAGCAGTTCTTC
CDR3: CASSLRPAGGPDEQFF

D: TRBD2
J: TRBJ2-1
size: NA
V: TRBV29-1
DNA: TGCAGCGTCCAACCGGGACTAGCACGCAATGAGCAGTTCTTC
CDR3: CSVQPGLARNEQFF

D: TRBD2
J: TRBJ2-5
size: NA
V: TRBV5-4
DNA: TGTGCCAGCGGACGGGAGGCCCTCCAAGAGACCCAGTACTTC
CDR3: CASGREALQETQYF

D: TRBD2
J: TRBJ2-7
size: many
V: TRBV20-1
DNA: TGCAGTGCTAGAGGACTAGCGGGCCGCTCCTACGAGCAGTACTTC
CDR3: CSARGLAGRSYEQYF

D: TRBD2
J: TRBJ2-1
size: few
V: TRBV4-1
DNA: TGCGCCAGCAGCCAAGACGGCGGGAGTTGGAATGAGCAGTTCTTC
CDR3: CASSQDGGSWNEQFF

D: NA
J: TRBJ2-1
size: NA
V: TRBV3-1
DNA: TGTGCCCTCCGACAGAACAATGAGCAGTTCTTC
CDR3: CALRQNNEQFF

D: TRBD1
J: TRBJ2-2
size: NA
V: TRBV25-1
DNA: TGTGCCAGCAGTGATCGACAGGGGGCAGGAGCCGGGGAGCTGTTTTTT
CDR3: CASSDRQGAGAGELFF

D: NA
J: TRBJ1-5
size: few
V: TRBV7-2
DNA: TGTGCCAGCAGCTTAGGTATAGTCAATCAGCCCCAGCATTTT
CDR3: CASSLGIVNQPQHF

D: TRBD2
J: TRBJ2-7
size: once
V: TRBV5-1
DNA: TGCGCCAGCAGCCCTGGACTAGCGCCTCTCTCCTACGAGCAGTACTTC
CDR3: CASSPGLAPLSYEQYF

D: NA
J: TRBJ1-1
size: NA
V: TRBV5-1
DNA: TGCGCCAGCAGCCGAAGGACAGCGAACACTGAAGCTTTCTTT
CDR3: CASSRRTANTEAFF

D: NA
J: TRBJ2-7
size: NA
V: TRBV21-1
DNA: TGTGCCAGCAGCAAAAAGGCGGGACTAGCGGGAATCGAGCAGTACTTC
CDR3: CASSKKAGLAGIEQYF

D: NA
J: TRBJ1-4
size: few
V: TRBV2
DNA: TGTGCCAGTAGAGGGACACGGAATGAAAAACTGTTTTTT
CDR3: CASRGTRNEKLFF

D: NA
J: TRBJ1-5
size: few
V: TRBV6-2/TRBV6-3
DNA: TGTGCCAGCAGCTCAGGGGATTTCAATCAGCCCCAGCATTTT
CDR3: CASSSGDFNQPQHF

D: NA
J: TRBJ2-7
size: NA
V: TRBV10-3
DNA: TGTGCCATCAGTGAAGGGAGAGCCGAGCAGTACTTC
CDR3: CAISEGRAEQYF

D: NA
J: TRBJ2-7
size: NA
V: TRBV3-1
DNA: TGTGCCAGCAGCCAAGATCCGGCGGCCTACGAGCAGTACTTC
CDR3: CASSQDPAAYEQYF

D: NA
J: TRBJ1-5
size: few
V: TRBV6-2/TRBV6-3
DNA: TGTGCCAGCAGTATCGACAGGCTAAATCAGCCCCAGCATTTT
CDR3: CASSIDRLNQPQHF

D: NA
J: TRBJ2-7
size: NA
V: TRBV4-2
DNA: TGTGCCAGCAGCCAAGATGGGGCTAGCGCCTACGAGCAGTACTTC
CDR3: CASSQDGASAYEQYF

D: NA
J: TRBJ1-2
size: NA
V: TRBV5-1
DNA: TGCGCCAGCAGCCCCGGGGAGCTTGTATACTATGGCTACACCTTC
CDR3: CASSPGELVYYGYTF

D: NA
J: TRBJ2-1
size: few
V: TRBV11-2
DNA: TGTGCCAGCAGCCCCCCAGGGAGCTCCTACAATGAGCAGTTCTTC
CDR3: CASSPPGSSYNEQFF

D: NA
J: TRBJ1-3
size: NA
V: TRBV7-9
DNA: TGTGCCAGCAGCTTATCCATCGGAAACACCATATATTTT
CDR3: CASSLSIGNTIYF

D: NA
J: TRBJ2-1
size: NA
V: TRBV5-5
DNA: TGTGCCAGCAGCTTGCCCGGGCCCCCCAATGAGCAGTTCTTC
CDR3: CASSLPGPPNEQFF

D: NA
J: TRBJ2-7
size: few
V: TRBV7-9
DNA: TGTGCCAGCAGCGGCGTTCGCGGGCAGTACTTC
CDR3: CASSGVRGQYF

D: NA
J: TRBJ2-1
size: NA
V: TRBV10-1
DNA: TGCGCCAGCAGTGAGGCTGCGTTTTCGAACAATGAGCAGTTCTTC
CDR3: CASSEAAFSNNEQFF

D: NA
J: TRBJ1-5
size: many
V: TRBV6-6
DNA: TGTGCCAGCAGTTACGAAAGTCTGTGGCAGCCCCAGCATTTT
CDR3: CASSYESLWQPQHF

D: TRBD1
J: TRBJ2-4
size: few
V: TRBV2
DNA: TGTGCCAGCAACAGGGGGCAAAACATTCAGTACTTC
CDR3: CASNRGQNIQYF

D: TRBD1
J: TRBJ1-2
size: few
V: TRBV20-1
DNA: TGCAGTGCTAGAGATCCGACAGGGAGAGTTAACTATGGCTACACCTTC
CDR3: CSARDPTGRVNYGYTF

D: TRBD1
J: TRBJ2-1
size: NA
V: TRBV7-2
DNA: TGTGCCAGCAGCTTAGTTTGGGACAGGGCGAATGAGCAGTTCTTC
CDR3: CASSLVWDRANEQFF

D: NA
J: TRBJ1-5
size: NA
V: TRBV20-1
DNA: TGCAGTGCTAGAGAAGGAACAGGCACTCAGCCCCAGCATTTT
CDR3: CSAREGTGTQPQHF